The present TCR beta chain was sequenced within a study of CD8 T cells in ankylosing spondylitis. Findings of the study overall: Clones linked with disease were CD8+ and fairly uncommon in the peripheral blood. Certain motif variants had earlier been reported in reactive arthritis synovial fluid and blood.

Libraries for TCR beta were made by quantitative 5'-RACE with molecular barcodes. From the 5' RACE reads, TCRdb called clonotypes with MiXCR, one entry per CDR3 protein. The sample includes fewer than 200,000 distinct CDR3 sequences, around a sixth of them seen just once. The length of the CDR3 is 14 residues. CDR1 DFQATT and CDR2 SNEGSKA come from the germline V gene (reference sequence). The V end was cut by 5 bases, the J end by 4 bases, with 15 bases between. This clonotype was detected many times. The antigen is unknown. This TCR came from a male donor aged 5-29 years with ankylosing spondylitis or in good health (not recorded which). The chain is built from TRBV20-1 and TRBJ2-1, with D perhaps matching TRBD2 (7 bases). Sequencing was carried out using blood, either unsorted or a sorted T cell fraction (not recorded which). CDR3 bases: TGCAGTGCTTCGAGGGGGGGGGGTTACAATGAGCAGTTCTTC. Protein sequence: CSASRGGGYNEQFF.